This T cell receptor (beta chain) was retrieved from a study of shared clonotypes between healthy human individuals. Study-wide results and limits: Sharing across four donors was highest in naive CD4 (about 5%) and lowest in memory CD8 (0.4%). The study sampled only blood, and tissue repertoires likely differ.

CDR1 is SGHAT and CDR2 is FQNNGV in the germline V gene. The CDR3 is 15 residues long. With 1 base removed from V and 7 bases from J, the gap between germline ends came to 14 bases. As concerns this clone: No antigen is known for it. Different DNA sequences within this sample yield the same CDR3.

Sequencing used immunoSEQ multiplex PCR; TCRdb keeps in-frame clones, though not all of them. Of more than 2,000,000 clones detected, more than 80% appear once; the ten largest clones hold around 0.15%. This receptor was taken from a man between 18 and 29 years old in good health. Specimen: naive CD4+ T cells sorted from blood. Documented subset: CD45RA+ positively selected. This chain links TRBV11-2 with TRBJ2-1; maybe TRBD2 (5 bases). CDR3 bases: TGTGCCAGCAGCTTAGTTTCCGGGATCGGGAATGAGCAGTTCTTC. Its protein product is CASSLVSGIGNEQFF.